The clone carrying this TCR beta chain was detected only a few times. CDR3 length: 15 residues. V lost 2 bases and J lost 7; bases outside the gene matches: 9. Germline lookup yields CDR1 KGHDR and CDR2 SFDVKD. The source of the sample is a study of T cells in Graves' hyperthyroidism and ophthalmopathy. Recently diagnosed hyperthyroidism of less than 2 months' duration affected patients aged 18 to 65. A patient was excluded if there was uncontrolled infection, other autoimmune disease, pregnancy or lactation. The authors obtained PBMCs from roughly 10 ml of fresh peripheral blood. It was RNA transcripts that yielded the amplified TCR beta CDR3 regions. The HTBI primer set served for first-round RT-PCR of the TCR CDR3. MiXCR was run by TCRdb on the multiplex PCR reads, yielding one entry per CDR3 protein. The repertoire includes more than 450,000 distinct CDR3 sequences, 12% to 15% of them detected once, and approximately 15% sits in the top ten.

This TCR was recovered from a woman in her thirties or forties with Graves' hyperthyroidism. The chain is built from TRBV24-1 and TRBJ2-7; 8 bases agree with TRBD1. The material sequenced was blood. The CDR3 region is CATSDSRTGKMEQYF. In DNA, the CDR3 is TGTGCCACCAGTGATTCGAGGACAGGGAAGATGGAGCAGTACTTC.